These 14 T cell receptor beta chains were all obtained from the same sample, sequenced in a study of T cell responses to AZD1222 COVID-19 vaccine. Sequencing was performed with immunoSEQ multiplex PCR; in TCRdb, only in-frame clones are kept and a portion is missing. The sample records 100,000 to 140,000 clones, roughly 90% being singletons. The sequencing used peripheral blood, collected on day 0 of AZD1222 vaccination. These receptors all stem from an adult in good health.

This clone was picked up a small number of times. The chain joins TRBV7-9 to TRBJ1-1, with 8 positions matching TRBD1. J gave up 5 bases and V 3 bases, and 5 bases lay outside the gene matches. The CDR3 is made up of 14 amino acids. Germline assignment: CDR1 SEHNR and CDR2 FQNEAQ (reference sequence). The DNA for the CDR3 is TGTGCCAGCAGCTTTCAGGGGGCACGAACTGAAGCTTTCTTT. Its protein is CASSFQGARTEAFF.

The chain has TRBV5-5 and TRBJ1-4, with 7 nucleotides matching TRBD1. This CDR3 spans 14 amino acids. Germline V gene sequence: CDR1 SGHKS, CDR2 YYEKEE (reference sequence). The junction had 4 bases not matched to a gene; V was cut back by 3 bases and J by 5 bases. CDR3 coding DNA: TGTGCCAGCAGCTCGGGACAGCTCAATGAAAAACTGTTTTTT. Protein sequence: CASSSGQLNEKLFF.

The rearrangement uses TRBV24-1 and TRBJ2-7, with 12 bases lining up with TRBD2. Germline CDR1 and CDR2: KGHDR and SFDVKD. Trimming took 3 bases from V and 5 from J; bases not matched to a gene: 16. The CDR3 runs to 19 residues. The CDR3 DNA is TGTGCCACCAGTGATAGGACTAGCGGGATATGGACCTCTGTCCACGAGCAGTACTTC. The encoded protein is CATSDRTSGIWTSVHEQYF.

The rearrangement uses TRBV28 and TRBJ2-3, with 7 bases lining up with TRBD1. Germline values: CDR1 MDHEN, CDR2 SYDVKM. J lost 0 bases, V lost 4 bases, and 1 base had no gene match. CDR3 length: 14 residues. The CDR3 here is CASSSGQSTDTQYF. In DNA form, the CDR3 reads TGTGCCAGCAGTTCGGGACAGAGCACAGATACGCAGTATTTT.

The CDR3 spells CASSIRDNEKLFF. The CDR3, as DNA: TGTGCCAGTAGTATCCGAGATAATGAAAAACTGTTTTTT. J is TRBJ1-4 and V is TRBV19; D is uncertain. Germline values: CDR1 LNHDA, CDR2 SQIVND (reference sequence). This CDR3 region has 13 residues. V lost 3 bases and J lost 4, with 6 bases in between.

This sequence joins TRBV5-1 and TRBJ2-1; 10 bases line up with TRBD2. This CDR3 region has 15 residues. J gave up 6 bases and V 4 bases, and 7 bases lay outside the gene matches. Germline CDR1 and CDR2: SGHRS and YFSETQ. DNA of the CDR3: TGCGCCAGCAGCACCCAGACTAGCGGGCTCAATGAGCAGTTCTTC. The encoded protein is CASSTQTSGLNEQFF.

The chain links TRBV18 to TRBJ2-7; the match to TRBD1 covers 8 bases. Germline V lookup: CDR1 KGHSH, CDR2 LQKENI. CDR3 length: 15 residues. The V gene end was trimmed by 2 bases and the J gene end by 7 bases; junction bases not matched to a gene: 10. CDR3 loop: CASSPSQGAMGEQYF. DNA of the CDR3: TGTGCCAGCTCACCATCGCAGGGGGCTATGGGGGAGCAGTACTTC. The variable domain in full, with the rest retrieved from reference TRBV18 and TRBJ2-7, is NAGVMQNPRHLVRRRGQEARLRCSPMKGHSHVYWYRQLPEEGLKFMVYLQKENIIDESGMPKERFSAEFPKEGPSILRIQQVVRGDSAAYFCASSPSQGAMGEQYFGPGTRLTVT.

V and J are TRBV3-1 (or the pseudogene TRBV3-2) and TRBJ1-4, with TRBD1 matching over 7 bases. This CDR3 contains 16 residues. Germline assignment: CDR1 LGHDT and CDR2 YNNKEL (reference sequence). J gave up 5 bases and V 4 bases, and 10 bases lay outside the gene matches. The CDR3 protein is CASSRDSRLANEKLFF. DNA of the CDR3: TGTGCCAGCAGCCGGGACAGCCGACTCGCGAATGAAAAACTGTTTTTT.

As DNA, the CDR3 is TGTGCCAGCAGCAAAGGATCCTGGGACCATGGGGGGAAAAGGGTCGGCAATCAGCCCCAGCATTTT. Its translation is CASSKGSWDHGGKRVGNQPQHF. The chain recombines TRBV21-1 with TRBJ1-5. TRBV21-1 is a recognized pseudogene. The CDR3 is made up of 22 amino acids.

CDR3 protein: CASSSDFQETQYF. CDR3 bases: TGCGCCAGCAGCTCGGACTTCCAAGAGACCCAGTACTTC. This chain connects TRBV5-1 to TRBJ2-5; D perhaps matches TRBD2 (5 bases). The CDR3 is 13 residues long. V lost 3 bases to trimming and J lost 1 base, with 7 bases between them. The germline V gene has CDR1 SGHRS and CDR2 YFSETQ.

The genes are TRBV30 and TRBJ2-3; tentative D call: TRBD2 (5 bases). Germline-derived CDR1 and CDR2 are GTSNPN and SVGIG (reference sequence). Trimming removed 3 bases from V and 1 base from J, with 17 bases in between. The CDR3 spans 16 residues. CDR3 in amino acids: CAWRAQRADRTDTQYF. As DNA, the CDR3 is TGTGCCTGGAGGGCCCAACGAGCGGATCGCACAGATACGCAGTATTTT.

The chain has TRBV2 and TRBJ2-7; 13 bases are a match to TRBD2. The CDR3 has 18 residues. V gave up 6 bases and J gave up 0 bases; unmatched junction bases: 11. The germline V gene has CDR1 SNHLY and CDR2 FYNNEI. Here the CDR3 DNA reads TGTGCCAGCAGGGAACCGGGACTAGCGGGACGGAGCTCCTACGAGCAGTACTTC. Amino acid sequence: CASREPGLAGRSSYEQYF.

V and J are TRBV12-5 and TRBJ2-1; possible D gene TRBD2, 6 bases. Germline lookup yields CDR1 LGHNT and CDR2 FRNRAP. V dropped 6 bases and J dropped 3 bases, with 15 bases sitting between them. This CDR3 contains 15 residues. CDR3 amino acids: CASGASEPRYNEQFF. CDR3 nucleotides: TGTGCTAGTGGGGCTAGCGAGCCCCGCTACAATGAGCAGTTCTTC.

The rearrangement joins TRBV7-9 to TRBJ2-5; 9 bases line up with TRBD1. V shed 5 bases, J shed 3 bases, and the junction held 7 bases outside the gene matches. Germline V lookup: CDR1 SEHNR, CDR2 FQNEAQ (reference sequence). The CDR3 loop spans 15 amino acids. The CDR3 sequence is CASSRGQGGEETQYF. The CDR3 DNA follows: TGTGCCAGCAGCCGGGGACAGGGAGGGGAAGAGACCCAGTACTTC.